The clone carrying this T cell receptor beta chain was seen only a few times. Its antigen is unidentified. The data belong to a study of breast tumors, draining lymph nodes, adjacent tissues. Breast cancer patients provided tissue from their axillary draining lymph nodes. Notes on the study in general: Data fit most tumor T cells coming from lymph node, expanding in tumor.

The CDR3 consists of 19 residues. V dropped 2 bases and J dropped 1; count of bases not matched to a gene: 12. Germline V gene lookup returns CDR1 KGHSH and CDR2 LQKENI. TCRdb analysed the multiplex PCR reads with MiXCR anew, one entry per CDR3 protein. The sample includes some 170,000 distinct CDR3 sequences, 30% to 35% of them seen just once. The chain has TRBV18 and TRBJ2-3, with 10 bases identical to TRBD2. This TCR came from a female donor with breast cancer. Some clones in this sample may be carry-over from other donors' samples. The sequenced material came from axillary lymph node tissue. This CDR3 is CASSPILAGTRSGTDTQYF. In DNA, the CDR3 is TGTGCCAGCTCACCAATACTAGCGGGAACCAGATCAGGCACAGATACGCAGTATTTT.